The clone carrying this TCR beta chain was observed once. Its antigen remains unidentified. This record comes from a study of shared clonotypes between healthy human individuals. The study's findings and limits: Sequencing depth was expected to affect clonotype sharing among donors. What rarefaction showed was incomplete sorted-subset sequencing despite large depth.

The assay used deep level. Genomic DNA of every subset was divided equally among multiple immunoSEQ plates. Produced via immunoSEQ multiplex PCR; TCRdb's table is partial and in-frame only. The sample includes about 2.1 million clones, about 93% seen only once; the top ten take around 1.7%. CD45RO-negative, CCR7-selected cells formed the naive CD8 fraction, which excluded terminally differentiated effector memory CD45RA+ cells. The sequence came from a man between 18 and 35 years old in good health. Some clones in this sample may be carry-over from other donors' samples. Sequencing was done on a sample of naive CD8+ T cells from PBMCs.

Here the CDR3 DNA reads TGTGCCAGCAGCGGCCCTGGGACAGGGGAGAACACCGGGGAGCTGTTTTTT. It yields the protein CASSGPGTGENTGELFF. The V and J genes are TRBV9 and TRBJ2-2; 10 bases agree with TRBD1. The CDR3 has 17 amino acids. V was clipped by 3 bases and J by 1 base; unmatched bases: 6. Germline V gene lookup returns CDR1 SGDLS and CDR2 YYNGEE.